The rows below give T cell receptor beta chains drawn from one sample of a study of T cells in Graves' hyperthyroidism and ophthalmopathy. A single record per CDR3 protein comes from TCRdb applying MiXCR to the multiplex PCR reads. The sample consists of over 700,000 distinct CDR3 sequences, just over 35% of them appearing once. Sequencing was performed on blood. Receptor source: a woman aged 40 to 50 with Graves' hyperthyroidism. The CDR3 runs from the conserved cysteine through the conserved F or W.

V: TRBV12-3/TRBV12-4
CDR3: CASSLGTNEGYTF

V: TRBV20-1
CDR3: CSASRQQGTEAFF

V: TRBV24-1
CDR3: CTTSETGTQETQYF

V: TRBV6-2/TRBV6-3
CDR3: CASSYETFERNTEAFF

V: TRBV5-5
CDR3: CASSQDKIGYNSPLHF

V: TRBV6-1
CDR3: CASGQGANTGELFF

V: TRBV15
CDR3: CATSSQDGGRTSQYF

V: TRBV6-1
CDR3: CASSQDDRRANVLTF

V: TRBV9
CDR3: CASSVQQGTEAFF

V: TRBV6-1
CDR3: CASSEGGTEYGYTF

V: TRBV4-3
CDR3: CASSIWSNTGEQYF

V: TRBV7-8
CDR3: CASSSLAGGGTDTQYF

V: TRBV11-1
CDR3: CASSLGLSNNEQYF